This T cell receptor (beta chain) was documented in a study of post-analysis software for immune sequencing data. Study context: Relapsing-remitting, secondary progressive and progressive-relapsing courses of multiple sclerosis were included.

Prepared libraries of TCR beta cDNA carried unique molecular identifiers. Each CDR3 protein gets one entry after TCRdb re-called the PCR reads with MiXCR. In the table there are some 450,000 distinct CDR3 sequences, roughly 45% of which are singletons. The study's findings and limits: TRBV5-6, TRBV5-1 and TRBV20-1 belonged to a set of a few TRBV segments that were more frequent in patients than controls.

Remarks on this clonotype: Its antigen is undetermined.

With 5 bases clipped from V and 0 bases from J, the junction kept 8 bases outside the gene matches. The CDR3 is made up of 15 amino acids. Germline lookup yields CDR1 DFQATT and CDR2 SNEGSKA (reference sequence). The TCR comes from a girl between 10 and 17 years old with multiple sclerosis. Sequencing was carried out using blood. The chain carries TRBV20-1 and TRBJ2-7; 9 bases map to TRBD2. The DNA of the CDR3 is TGCAGTGCTTGGATTAGCGGGAGCAGCTCCTACGAGCAGTACTTC. Translated, it gives CSAWISGSSSYEQYF.